This TCR beta chain is from a study of cytomegalovirus exposure and HLA in healthy donors. Overall study: Unique TCRs numbering some 80 million, obtained from HLA-typed donors, made up an early data release.

PCR involved 60 Vbeta and 13 Jbeta primers. Profiled with immunoSEQ multiplex PCR; TCRdb holds only in-frame clones, not every one. The sample has 200,000 to 250,000 clones, more than 75% seen once. The ends lost 4 bases at V and 0 bases at J; junction bases unmatched: 13. Per germline, CDR1 MDHEN and CDR2 SYDVKM. This CDR3 contains 18 residues. The rearrangement links TRBV28 to TRBJ2-7; the match to TRBD2 covers 9 bases. The source of this sequence is a woman in her forties in good health and CMV-seronegative. The sequencing sample was made of PBMCs. CDR3 DNA: TGTGCCAGCAGTTCCACGTGGGTAGCGGGAGACTTCTCCTACGAGCAGTACTTC. Translation: CASSSTWVAGDFSYEQYF.